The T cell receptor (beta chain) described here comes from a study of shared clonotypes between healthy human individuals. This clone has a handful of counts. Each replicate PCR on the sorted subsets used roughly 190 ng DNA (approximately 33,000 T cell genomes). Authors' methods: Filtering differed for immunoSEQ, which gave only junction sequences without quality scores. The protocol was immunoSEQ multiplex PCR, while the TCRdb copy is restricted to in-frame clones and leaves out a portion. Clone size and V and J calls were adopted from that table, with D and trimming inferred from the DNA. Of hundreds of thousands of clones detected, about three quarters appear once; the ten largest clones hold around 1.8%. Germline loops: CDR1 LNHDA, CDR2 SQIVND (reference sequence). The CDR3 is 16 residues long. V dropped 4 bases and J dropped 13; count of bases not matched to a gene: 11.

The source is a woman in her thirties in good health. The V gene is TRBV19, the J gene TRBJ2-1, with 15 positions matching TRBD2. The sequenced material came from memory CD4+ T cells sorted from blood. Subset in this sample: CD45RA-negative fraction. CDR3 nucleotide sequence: TGTGCCAGTAGTACAACTGGACTAGCGGGAGGGAGGGGTCAGTTCTTC. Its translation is CASSTTGLAGGRGQFF.